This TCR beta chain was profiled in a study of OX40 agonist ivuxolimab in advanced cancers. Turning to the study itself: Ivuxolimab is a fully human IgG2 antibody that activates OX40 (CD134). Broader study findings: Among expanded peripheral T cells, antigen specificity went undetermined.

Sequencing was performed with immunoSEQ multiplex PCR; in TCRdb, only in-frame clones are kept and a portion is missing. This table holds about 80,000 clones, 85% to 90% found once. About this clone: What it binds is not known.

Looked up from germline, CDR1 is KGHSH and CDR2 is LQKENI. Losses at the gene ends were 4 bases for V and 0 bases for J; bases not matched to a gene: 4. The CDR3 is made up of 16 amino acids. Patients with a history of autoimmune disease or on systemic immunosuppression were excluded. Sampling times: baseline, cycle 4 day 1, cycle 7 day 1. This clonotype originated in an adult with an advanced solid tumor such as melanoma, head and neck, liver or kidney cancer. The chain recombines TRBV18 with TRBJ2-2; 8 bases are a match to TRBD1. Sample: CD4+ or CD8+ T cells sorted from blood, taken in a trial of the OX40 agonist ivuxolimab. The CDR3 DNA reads TGTGCCAGCTCACGGTGGACAGGGACGAACACCGGGGAGCTGTTTTTT. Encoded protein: CASSRWTGTNTGELFF.